These 17 T cell receptor beta chains share one sample of origin, sequenced in a study of cytotoxic CD8 clonotypes in ibrutinib-treated CLL. Measured with immunoSEQ multiplex PCR; TCRdb has only the in-frame clones, and not every one. The table includes some 140,000 clones, approximately 81% detected once. This specimen consisted of PBMCs, obtained after 12 months of ibrutinib treatment. The source is a human donor with chronic lymphocytic leukemia.

The chain has TRBV5-4 and TRBJ2-3; 11 bases fit TRBD2. The V and J ends lost 4 bases and 1 base, in that order; junction bases with no gene match: 8. The CDR3 sequence is 17 residues long. Germline V gives CDR1 SGHNT, CDR2 YYREEE (reference sequence). CDR3 region: CASSRGLAGGGTDTQYF. Written as DNA, the CDR3 is TGTGCCAGCAGCCGGGGGCTAGCGGGAGGAGGCACAGATACGCAGTATTTT.

The chain combines TRBV7-9 with TRBJ2-5; 9 bases are a match to TRBD2. From germline, CDR1 is SEHNR and CDR2 FQNEAQ (reference sequence). CDR3 length: 18 amino acids. Unmatched junction bases numbered 16, after V lost 3 bases and J lost 5 bases. The CDR3 DNA reads TGTGCCAGCAGCTTGGCGGGAGGGCCCCCCGGGGCAAAGGAGACCCAGTACTTC. This translates into CASSLAGGPPGAKETQYF.

This rearrangement joins TRBV7-9 to TRBJ2-7; D not certain. Germline CDR1 SEHNR, CDR2 FQNEAQ (reference sequence). The CDR3 covers 15 residues. The V gene lost 1 base and the J gene lost 3 bases, with 13 bases spanning the gap. The CDR3 DNA reads as TGTGCCAGCAGCTTAGTCACTCCGCCTTTCTACGAGCAGTACTTC. It yields the protein CASSLVTPPFYEQYF.

V and J are TRBV10-3 and TRBJ2-7; TRBD1 might be the D (6 bases). Between the trimmed V and J ends, which lost 6 bases and 3 bases, there was a span of 9 bases. Looked up from germline, CDR1 is ENHRY and CDR2 is SYGVKD. The CDR3 sequence is 12 residues long. The CDR3 DNA follows: TGTGCCATCAGCCCGGACAGCTACGAGCAGTACTTC. Protein product: CAISPDSYEQYF.

The genes are TRBV25-1 and TRBJ1-4, with a tentative D call TRBD1 (5 bases). Germline CDR1 reads MGHDK; CDR2 reads SYGVNS. Trimming pared 5 bases from V and 15 bases from J, leaving 16 bases between. The CDR3 consists of 12 residues. The CDR3 loop is CASSTQGWPLFF. CDR3 DNA sequence: TGTGCCAGCAGTACCCAGGGTTGGCCGTTGTTTTTT.

This clone has ten or more counts. J is TRBJ1-1 and V is TRBV19, with TRBD1 matching 8 bases. J gave up 4 bases and V 6 bases, and 7 bases lay outside the gene matches. Germline CDR1 and CDR2: LNHDA and SQIVND (reference sequence). This CDR3 has 14 residues. The CDR3 nucleotides are TGTGCCAGTAGCCGGACAGGGACGGTCACTGAAGCTTTCTTT. Translated, it gives CASSRTGTVTEAFF.

This clone was counted a single time. The same CDR3 arises from other DNA sequences in this sample as well. The CDR3, as DNA: TGTGCCAGCAGCGTGTCGTCCTCCTACAATGAGCAGTTCTTC. Amino acid sequence: CASSVSSSYNEQFF. This chain links TRBV9 with TRBJ2-1; unclear D gene. There are 14 residues in the CDR3. Per the germline V gene, CDR1 is SGDLS and CDR2 is YYNGEE. V dropped 2 bases and J dropped 0 bases, with 6 bases sitting between them. The full variable domain, with the rest looked up from reference TRBV9 and TRBJ2-1, is DSGVTQTPKHLITATGQRVTLRCSPRSGDLSVYWYQQSLDQGLQFLIQYYNGEERAKGNILERFSAQQFPDLHSELNLSSLELGDSALYFCASSVSSSYNEQFFGPGTRLTVL.

In this sample, this clone turned up a few times. The chain has TRBV4-1 and TRBJ2-7; D remains unclear. The CDR3 spans 13 residues. With 4 bases removed from V and 1 base from J, the gap between germline ends came to 8 bases. In germline, CDR1 is MGHRA, CDR2 YSYEKL. The CDR3, as DNA: TGCGCCAGCAGCCGACAAACGTCCTACGAGCAGTACTTC. Its translation is CASSRQTSYEQYF.

The chain couples TRBV4-1 to TRBJ1-2, with a possible D match to TRBD1 (5 bases). The V and J ends lost 4 bases and 2 bases respectively, with 11 bases between them. This CDR3 is built from 14 residues. The germline V gene encodes CDR1 MGHRA and CDR2 YSYEKL. This CDR3 reads CASSLRDRNYGYTF. In DNA form, the CDR3 reads TGCGCCAGCAGCCTCAGGGATCGGAACTATGGCTACACCTTC.

On this clone: The same CDR3 can be traced to other DNA sequences in this sample. The chain is built from TRBV6-5 and TRBJ2-2; D is undetermined. The CDR3 is 13 residues long. V shed 3 bases and J shed 5 bases, with 7 bases lying between them. Germline-derived CDR1 and CDR2 are MNHEY and SVGAGI. The CDR3 spells CASSYISTGELFF. CDR3 nucleotide sequence: TGTGCCAGCAGTTATATTTCTACCGGGGAGCTGTTTTTT.

The chain uses TRBV7-9 and TRBJ1-4; D call uncertain. There are 16 residues in the CDR3. Germline CDR1 and CDR2: SEHNR and FQNEAQ (reference sequence). V was shortened by 5 bases and J by 0 bases, with 13 bases between the two germline ends. The CDR3 coding sequence is TGTGCCAGCAGCCCCTTCCAGGTGGCAACTAATGAAAAACTGTTTTTT. Amino acids: CASSPFQVATNEKLFF.

The V call is TRBV29-1, the J call TRBJ2-7, with D possibly TRBD2 on 5 matching bases. The CDR3 totals 16 residues. Germline CDR1 is SQVTM and CDR2 is ANQGSEA. Trimming removed 3 bases at V and 2 bases at J, with 20 bases between. The CDR3 reads CSVDGVLGRRAYEQYF. The CDR3 DNA reads TGCAGCGTTGATGGTGTGTTGGGGAGACGGGCCTACGAGCAGTACTTC.

This chain connects TRBV6-4 to TRBJ2-3; a weak D match, TRBD2 (6 bases). This CDR3 is 16 amino acids long. The germline V gene has CDR1 MRHNA and CDR2 SNTAGT. The V end was cut by 11 bases, the J end by 5 bases, with 26 bases between. DNA of the CDR3: TGTGCCCAGCCAGGCGGCGGACGGGAGCCAGTAGATACGCAGTATTTT. Translating it yields CAQPGGGREPVDTQYF.

The gene calls are TRBV7-2 and TRBJ2-7; D gene uncertain. This CDR3 is built from 12 residues. V gave up 3 bases and J gave up 6 bases, with 9 bases separating them. Germline CDR1 and CDR2: SGHTA and FQGNSA. CDR3 DNA sequence: TGTGCCAGCAGCTTTAACTATCTCGAGCAGTACTTC. Residues: CASSFNYLEQYF.

The chain has TRBV11-2 and TRBJ2-5; TRBD1 aligns across 7 bases. There are 13 residues in the CDR3. The ends lost 6 bases at V and 3 bases at J; junction bases unmatched: 4. Germline loops: CDR1 SGHAT, CDR2 FQNNGV. As DNA, the CDR3 is TGTGCCAGCAGACTAACAGGGGAAGAGACCCAGTACTTC. Translation: CASRLTGEETQYF.

The chain couples TRBV6-1 to TRBJ2-2; 9 bases agree with TRBD1. The CDR3 runs to 14 residues. The V gene end was trimmed by 2 bases and the J gene end by 6 bases; junction bases not matched to a gene: 1. The germline V gene encodes CDR1 MNHNS and CDR2 SASEGT. The DNA of the CDR3 is TGTGCCAGCAGTGAAAGACAGGGGGCCGGGGAGCTGTTTTTT. It translates to CASSERQGAGELFF.

Concerning this clone itself: Within the sample, other DNA sequences also encode this same CDR3. The chain has TRBV7-2 and TRBJ2-1; TRBD2 is a possible D gene (5 bases). Trimming stripped 2 bases from V and 0 bases from J, with 8 bases between. The CDR3 is made up of 15 amino acids. Germline loops: CDR1 SGHTA, CDR2 FQGNSA. In nucleotides, the CDR3 is TGTGCCAGCAGCTTAACGGGAAGCTCCTACAATGAGCAGTTCTTC. It specifies CASSLTGSSYNEQFF.